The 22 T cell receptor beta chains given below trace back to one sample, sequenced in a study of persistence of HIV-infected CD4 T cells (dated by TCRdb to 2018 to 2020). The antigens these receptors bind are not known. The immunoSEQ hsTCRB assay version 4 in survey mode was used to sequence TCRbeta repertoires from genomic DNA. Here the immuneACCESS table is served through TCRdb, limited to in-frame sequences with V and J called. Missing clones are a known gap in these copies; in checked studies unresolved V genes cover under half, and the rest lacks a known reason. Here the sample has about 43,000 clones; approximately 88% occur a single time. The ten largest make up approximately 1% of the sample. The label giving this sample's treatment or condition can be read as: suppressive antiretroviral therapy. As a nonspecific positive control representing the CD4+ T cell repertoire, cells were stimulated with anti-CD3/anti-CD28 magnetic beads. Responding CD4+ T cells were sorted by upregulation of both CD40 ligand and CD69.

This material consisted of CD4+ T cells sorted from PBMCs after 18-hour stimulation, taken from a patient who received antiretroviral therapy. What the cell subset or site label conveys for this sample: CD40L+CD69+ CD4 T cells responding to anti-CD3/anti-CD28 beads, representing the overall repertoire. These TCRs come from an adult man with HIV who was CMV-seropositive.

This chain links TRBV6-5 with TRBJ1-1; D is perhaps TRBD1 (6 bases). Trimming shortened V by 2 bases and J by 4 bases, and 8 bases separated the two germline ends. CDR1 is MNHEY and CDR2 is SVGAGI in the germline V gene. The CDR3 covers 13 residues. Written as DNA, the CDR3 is TGTGCCAGCAGTTACCAGGGGACCACTGAAGCTTTCTTT. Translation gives CASSYQGTTEAFF.

This CDR3 is CASSGAGTGEGFGANVLTF. Here the CDR3 DNA reads TGTGCCAGCAGTGGAGCCGGGACAGGGGAAGGCTTTGGGGCCAACGTCCTGACTTTC. The V and J genes are TRBV6-1 and TRBJ2-6, with 10 bases that match TRBD1. Germline V gives CDR1 MNHNS, CDR2 SASEGT. The CDR3 is 19 residues long. The junction had 12 bases not matched to a gene; V was cut back by 4 bases and J by 3 bases.

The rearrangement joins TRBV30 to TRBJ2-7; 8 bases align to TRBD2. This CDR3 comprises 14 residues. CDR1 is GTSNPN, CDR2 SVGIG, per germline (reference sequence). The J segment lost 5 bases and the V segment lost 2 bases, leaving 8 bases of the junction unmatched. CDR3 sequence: CAWSQQRGRHEQYF. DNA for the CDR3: TGTGCCTGGAGTCAACAGCGGGGGAGACACGAGCAGTACTTC.

CDR3 loop: CASSPGGTSGSSGNTIYF. The CDR3 DNA is TGTGCCAGCAGCCCCGGCGGGACATCTGGAAGCTCTGGAAACACCATATATTTT. The chain joins TRBV5-4 to TRBJ1-3, with D perhaps TRBD1 (6 bases). The CDR3 consists of 18 residues. V was cut by 4 bases and J by 0 bases, with 20 bases left in between. CDR1 and CDR2 (germline): SGHNT, YYREEE (reference sequence).

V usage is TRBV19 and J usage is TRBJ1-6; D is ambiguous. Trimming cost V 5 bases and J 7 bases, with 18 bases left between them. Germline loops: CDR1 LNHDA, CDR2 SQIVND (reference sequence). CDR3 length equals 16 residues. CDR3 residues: CASSHATHSGNSPLHF. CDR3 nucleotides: TGTGCCAGTAGTCACGCAACGCACAGCGGGAATTCACCCCTCCACTTT.

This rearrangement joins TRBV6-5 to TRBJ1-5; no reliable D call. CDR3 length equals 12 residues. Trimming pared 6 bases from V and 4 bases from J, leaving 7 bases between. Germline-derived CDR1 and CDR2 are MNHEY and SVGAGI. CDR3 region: CASRALNQPQHF. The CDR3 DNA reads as TGTGCCAGCAGAGCCTTGAATCAGCCCCAGCATTTT.

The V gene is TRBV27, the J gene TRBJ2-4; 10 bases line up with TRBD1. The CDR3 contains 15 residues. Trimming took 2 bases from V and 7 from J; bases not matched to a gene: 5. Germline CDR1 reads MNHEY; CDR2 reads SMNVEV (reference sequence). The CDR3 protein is CASSLERQGANIQYF. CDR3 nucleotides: TGTGCCAGCAGTTTAGAGAGACAGGGGGCTAACATTCAGTACTTC.

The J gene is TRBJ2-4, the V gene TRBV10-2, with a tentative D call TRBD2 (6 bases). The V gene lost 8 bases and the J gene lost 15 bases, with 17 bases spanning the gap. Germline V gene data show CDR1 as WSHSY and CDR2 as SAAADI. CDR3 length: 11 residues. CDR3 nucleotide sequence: TGCGCCAGCGGCGGGGACGGGAGACGGTACTTC. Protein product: CASGGDGRRYF.

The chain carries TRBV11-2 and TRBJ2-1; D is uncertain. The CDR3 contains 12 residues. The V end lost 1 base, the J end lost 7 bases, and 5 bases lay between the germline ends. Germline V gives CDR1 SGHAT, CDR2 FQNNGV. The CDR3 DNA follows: TGTGCCAGCAGCTTAGCTCGTAATGAGCAGTTCTTC. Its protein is CASSLARNEQFF. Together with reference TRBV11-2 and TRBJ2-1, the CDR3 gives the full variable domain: EAGVAQSPRYKIIEKRQSVAFWCNPISGHATLYWYQQILGQGPKLLIQFQNNGVVDDSQLPKDRFSAERLKGVDSTLKIQPAKLEDSAVYLCASSLARNEQFFGPGTRLTVL.

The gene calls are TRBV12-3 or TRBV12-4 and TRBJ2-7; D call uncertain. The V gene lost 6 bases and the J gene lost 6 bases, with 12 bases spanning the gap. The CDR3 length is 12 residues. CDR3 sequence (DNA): TGTGCCAGCAGCTCCCCCCGGGCCGAGCAGTACTTC. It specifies CASSSPRAEQYF.

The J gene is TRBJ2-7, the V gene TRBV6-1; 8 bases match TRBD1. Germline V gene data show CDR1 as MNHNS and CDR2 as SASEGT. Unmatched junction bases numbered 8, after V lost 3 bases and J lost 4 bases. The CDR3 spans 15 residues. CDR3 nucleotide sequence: TGTGCCAGCAGTGATCGGGAGAGACAGGGGTACGAGCAGTACTTC. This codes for CASSDRERQGYEQYF.

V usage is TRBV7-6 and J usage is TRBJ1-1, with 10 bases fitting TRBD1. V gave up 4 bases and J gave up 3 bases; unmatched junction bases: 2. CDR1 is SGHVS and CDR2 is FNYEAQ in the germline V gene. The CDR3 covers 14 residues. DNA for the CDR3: TGTGCCAGCAGCTCGACAGGGGGCTACACTGAAGCTTTCTTT. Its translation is CASSSTGGYTEAFF.

This chain's CDR3 is CASSSPSGGAREQYF. As DNA, the CDR3 is TGTGCCAGCAGCTCGCCTAGCGGGGGGGCGCGCGAGCAGTACTTC. The chain has TRBV5-4 and TRBJ2-7, with 12 nucleotides matching TRBD2. Germline V gene lookup returns CDR1 SGHNT and CDR2 YYREEE (reference sequence). Unmatched junction bases numbered 7, after V lost 3 bases and J lost 6 bases. CDR3 length: 15 residues.

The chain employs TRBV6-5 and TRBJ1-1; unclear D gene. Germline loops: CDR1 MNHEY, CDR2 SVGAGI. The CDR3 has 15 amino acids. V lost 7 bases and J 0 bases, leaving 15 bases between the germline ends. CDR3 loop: CASTRTESMNTEAFF. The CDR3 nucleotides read TGTGCCAGCACCCGGACCGAATCTATGAACACTGAAGCTTTCTTT.

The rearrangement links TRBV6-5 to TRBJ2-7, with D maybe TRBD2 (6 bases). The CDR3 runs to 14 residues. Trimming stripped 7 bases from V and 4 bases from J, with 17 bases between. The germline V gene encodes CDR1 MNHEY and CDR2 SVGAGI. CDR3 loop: CASTAGTGKYEQYF. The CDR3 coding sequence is TGTGCCAGCACCGCCGGGACTGGGAAGTACGAGCAGTACTTC.

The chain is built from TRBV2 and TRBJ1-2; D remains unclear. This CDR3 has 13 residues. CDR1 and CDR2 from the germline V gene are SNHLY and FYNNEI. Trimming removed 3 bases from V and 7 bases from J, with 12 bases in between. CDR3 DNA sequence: TGTGCCAGCAGTGATACAGCGAGACTTGGCTACACCTTC. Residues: CASSDTARLGYTF.

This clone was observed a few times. Here the CDR3 DNA reads TGTGCTCAGGGACAGGGGAACTATGGCTACACCTTC. It codes for CAQGQGNYGYTF. The rearrangement links TRBV2 to TRBJ1-2; 10 bases are shared with TRBD1. Germline loops: CDR1 SNHLY, CDR2 FYNNEI. CDR3 length: 12 amino acids. The entire variable domain, with the rest obtained from reference TRBV2 and TRBJ1-2, is as follows: EPEVTQTPSHQVTQMGQEVILRCVPISNHLYFYWYRQILGQKVEFLVSFYNNEISEKSEIFDDQFSVERPDGSNFTLKIRSTKLEDSAMYFCAQGQGNYGYTFGSGTRLTVV.

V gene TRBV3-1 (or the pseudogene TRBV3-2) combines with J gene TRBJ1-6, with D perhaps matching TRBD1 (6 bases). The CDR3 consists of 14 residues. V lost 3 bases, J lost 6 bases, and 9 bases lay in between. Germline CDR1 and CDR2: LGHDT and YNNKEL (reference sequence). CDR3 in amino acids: CASSQTGGNSPLHF. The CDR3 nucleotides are TGTGCCAGCAGCCAGACAGGCGGTAATTCACCCCTCCACTTT.

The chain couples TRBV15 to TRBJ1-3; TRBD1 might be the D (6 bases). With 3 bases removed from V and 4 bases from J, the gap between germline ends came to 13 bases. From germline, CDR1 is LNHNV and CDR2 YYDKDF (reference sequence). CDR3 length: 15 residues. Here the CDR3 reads CATSRDQGRGNTIYF. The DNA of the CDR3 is TGTGCCACCAGCAGGGACCAGGGGCGGGGAAACACCATATATTTT.

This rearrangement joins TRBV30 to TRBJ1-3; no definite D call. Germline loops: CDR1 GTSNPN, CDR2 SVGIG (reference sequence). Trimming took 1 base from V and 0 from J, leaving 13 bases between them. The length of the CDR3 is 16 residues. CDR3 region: CAWSGGREVSGNTIYF. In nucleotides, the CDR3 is TGTGCCTGGAGTGGTGGACGGGAAGTCTCTGGAAACACCATATATTTT.

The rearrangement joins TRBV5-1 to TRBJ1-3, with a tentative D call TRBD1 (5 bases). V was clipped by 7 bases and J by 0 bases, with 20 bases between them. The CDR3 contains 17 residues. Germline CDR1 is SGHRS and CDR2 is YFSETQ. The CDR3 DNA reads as TGCGCCAGCCGCGGCGGGGACGGAGCCCTCTCTGGAAACACCATATATTTT. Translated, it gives CASRGGDGALSGNTIYF.

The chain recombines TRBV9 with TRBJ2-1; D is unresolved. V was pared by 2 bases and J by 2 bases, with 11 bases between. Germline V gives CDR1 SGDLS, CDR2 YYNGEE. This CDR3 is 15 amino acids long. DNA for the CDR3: TGTGCCAGCAGCGTGAGTCAGCTCCCCTACAATGAGCAGTTCTTC. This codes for CASSVSQLPYNEQFF.